Listed below are T cell receptor beta chains from one sample, sequenced in a study of T cells in Graves' hyperthyroidism and ophthalmopathy. TCRdb processed the multiplex PCR reads anew with MiXCR; each CDR3 protein has one entry. The sample consists of 500,000 or so distinct CDR3 sequences, 15% to 20% of them appearing once. The sequencing input was blood. The receptors originated from a woman in her twenties or thirties with Graves' ophthalmopathy. Each CDR3 is given with its conserved first and last residue. The D gene is left open where the match is weak. The size of a clone is reported for some rows only, either as once, few or many, or as a class for expanded clones.

abundance: few
j_gene: TRBJ1-5
v_gene: TRBV2
d_gene: -
CDR3aa: CASTELGFINQPQHF
CDR3nt: TGTGCCAGCACCGAACTGGGTTTCATCAATCAGCCCCAGCATTTT

abundance: -
j_gene: TRBJ2-7
v_gene: TRBV20-1
d_gene: -
CDR3aa: CSASDWNEQYF
CDR3nt: TGCAGTGCTTCGGACTGGAACGAGCAGTACTTC

abundance: few
j_gene: TRBJ2-6
v_gene: TRBV6-1
d_gene: -
CDR3aa: CASSAASGANVLTF
CDR3nt: TGTGCCAGCAGTGCCGCCTCTGGGGCCAACGTCCTGACTTTC

abundance: -
j_gene: TRBJ2-3
v_gene: TRBV6-1
d_gene: -
CDR3aa: CASTLGWTATDTQYF
CDR3nt: TGTGCCAGCACCTTGGGATGGACAGCCACAGATACGCAGTATTTT

abundance: few
j_gene: TRBJ2-5
v_gene: TRBV28
d_gene: -
CDR3aa: CASSLTRVKTQYF
CDR3nt: TGTGCCAGCAGTCTGACTAGAGTAAAGACCCAGTACTTC

abundance: -
j_gene: TRBJ1-5
v_gene: TRBV28
d_gene: -
CDR3aa: CASSSYKNSPFNQPQHF
CDR3nt: TGTGCCAGCAGCTCCTATAAAAACAGCCCTTTCAATCAGCCCCAGCATTTT

abundance: many
j_gene: TRBJ1-6
v_gene: TRBV30
d_gene: -
CDR3aa: CAWAEGQENSPLHF
CDR3nt: TGTGCCTGGGCAGAAGGACAAGAGAATTCACCCCTCCACTTT

abundance: many
j_gene: TRBJ1-2
v_gene: TRBV3-1
d_gene: TRBD1
CDR3aa: CASSQSTRGRKYGYTF
CDR3nt: TGTGCCAGCAGCCAATCGACCAGGGGGCGGAAGTATGGCTACACCTTC

abundance: -
j_gene: TRBJ2-1
v_gene: TRBV19
d_gene: -
CDR3aa: CASSIAATGNNEQFF
CDR3nt: TGTGCCAGTAGTATAGCGGCAACGGGGAACAATGAGCAGTTCTTC

abundance: -
j_gene: TRBJ2-7
v_gene: TRBV2
d_gene: -
CDR3aa: CASSESQGITYEQYF
CDR3nt: TGTGCCAGCAGTGAGAGTCAGGGGATCACCTACGAGCAGTACTTC

abundance: few
j_gene: TRBJ2-7
v_gene: TRBV6-1
d_gene: -
CDR3aa: CASRNRVEQYF
CDR3nt: TGTGCCAGCAGGAACAGGGTCGAGCAGTACTTC

abundance: few
j_gene: TRBJ2-1
v_gene: TRBV9
d_gene: -
CDR3aa: CASSGAGSYNEQFF
CDR3nt: TGTGCCAGCAGCGGTGCAGGGAGCTACAATGAGCAGTTCTTC

abundance: many
j_gene: TRBJ1-3
v_gene: TRBV7-2
d_gene: TRBD1
CDR3aa: CASSYRQGLSGNTIYF
CDR3nt: TGTGCCAGCAGCTATCGACAGGGGCTCTCTGGAAACACCATATATTTT

abundance: few
j_gene: TRBJ1-2
v_gene: TRBV20-1
d_gene: -
CDR3aa: CSRGDDSPHYGYTF
CDR3nt: TGCAGTAGGGGAGATGATTCCCCCCACTATGGCTACACCTTC

abundance: -
j_gene: TRBJ2-7
v_gene: TRBV7-2
d_gene: -
CDR3aa: CASSLVAGPSGEQYF
CDR3nt: TGTGCCAGCAGCTTAGTGGCGGGCCCAAGTGGGGAGCAGTACTTC

abundance: -
j_gene: TRBJ2-2
v_gene: TRBV5-1
d_gene: TRBD2
CDR3aa: CASSLDGLAGGTGELFF
CDR3nt: TGCGCCAGCAGCTTGGATGGACTAGCGGGAGGCACCGGGGAGCTGTTTTTT

abundance: many
j_gene: TRBJ2-5
v_gene: TRBV28
d_gene: -
CDR3aa: CASISGGLDQETQYF
CDR3nt: TGTGCCAGCATCTCAGGGGGGCTAGACCAAGAGACCCAGTACTTC

abundance: -
j_gene: TRBJ1-5
v_gene: TRBV14
d_gene: -
CDR3aa: CASSQGRDQPQHF
CDR3nt: TGTGCCAGCAGCCAAGGCAGGGACCAGCCCCAGCATTTT

abundance: many
j_gene: TRBJ1-1
v_gene: TRBV28
d_gene: -
CDR3aa: CATGPLNTEAFF
CDR3nt: TGTGCCACCGGACCGTTGAACACTGAAGCTTTCTTT

abundance: few
j_gene: TRBJ2-2
v_gene: TRBV28
d_gene: TRBD1
CDR3aa: CASSSYYRDRVKREATGELFF
CDR3nt: TGTGCCAGCAGTTCTTACTACCGGGACAGGGTAAAGCGGGAAGCGACCGGGGAGCTGTTTTTT

abundance: many
j_gene: TRBJ1-2
v_gene: TRBV12-3/TRBV12-4
d_gene: -
CDR3aa: CASSPGEYNLYGYTF
CDR3nt: TGTGCCAGCAGTCCTGGGGAGTATAACCTCTATGGCTACACCTTC

abundance: -
j_gene: TRBJ1-1
v_gene: TRBV25-1
d_gene: -
CDR3aa: CASAGAWTEAFF
CDR3nt: TGTGCCAGCGCCGGGGCGTGGACTGAAGCTTTCTTT

abundance: -
j_gene: TRBJ2-7
v_gene: TRBV6-2/TRBV6-3
d_gene: -
CDR3aa: CASSYPPDSSYEQYF
CDR3nt: TGTGCCAGCAGTTATCCCCCGGACAGTTCCTACGAGCAGTACTTC

abundance: -
j_gene: TRBJ2-2
v_gene: TRBV10-3
d_gene: -
CDR3aa: CAISERLADTGELFF
CDR3nt: TGTGCCATCAGTGAGCGGCTAGCAGACACCGGGGAGCTGTTTTTT

abundance: -
j_gene: TRBJ1-2
v_gene: TRBV5-1
d_gene: -
CDR3aa: CASSLERGTGYTF
CDR3nt: TGCGCCAGCAGCTTAGAAAGGGGCACAGGCTACACCTTC

abundance: many
j_gene: TRBJ2-2
v_gene: TRBV6-4
d_gene: -
CDR3aa: CASSERLGTGELFF
CDR3nt: TGTGCCAGCAGTGAGAGACTAGGGACCGGGGAGCTGTTTTTT

abundance: -
j_gene: TRBJ2-7
v_gene: TRBV3-1
d_gene: -
CDR3aa: CASSAPGPGEQYF
CDR3nt: TGTGCCAGCAGCGCTCCGGGACCGGGAGAGCAGTACTTC

abundance: many
j_gene: TRBJ2-1
v_gene: TRBV6-5
d_gene: -
CDR3aa: CASSYSAGGGYEQFF
CDR3nt: TGTGCCAGCAGTTACTCGGCGGGTGGTGGTTATGAGCAGTTCTTC

abundance: few
j_gene: TRBJ1-5
v_gene: TRBV28
d_gene: -
CDR3aa: CASRPSPGLSNQPQHF
CDR3nt: TGTGCCAGCAGACCCTCCCCGGGACTTAGCAATCAGCCCCAGCATTTT

abundance: few
j_gene: TRBJ2-6
v_gene: TRBV7-9
d_gene: -
CDR3aa: CASSSGTVLTF
CDR3nt: TGTGCCAGCAGCTCCGGGACCGTCCTGACTTTC

abundance: many
j_gene: TRBJ1-6
v_gene: TRBV28
d_gene: -
CDR3aa: CASSVNSHWNSPLHF
CDR3nt: TGTGCCAGCAGTGTCAACAGCCATTGGAATTCACCCCTCCACTTT

abundance: -
j_gene: TRBJ2-1
v_gene: TRBV6-2/TRBV6-3
d_gene: TRBD2
CDR3aa: CASRIGTSGSHEQFF
CDR3nt: TGTGCCAGCAGGATCGGGACTAGCGGGAGTCATGAGCAGTTCTTC

abundance: few
j_gene: TRBJ2-7
v_gene: TRBV5-4
d_gene: TRBD2
CDR3aa: CASSLWGGRVYEQYF
CDR3nt: TGTGCCAGCAGCTTGTGGGGCGGGAGGGTCTACGAGCAGTACTTC

abundance: few
j_gene: TRBJ1-6
v_gene: TRBV25-1
d_gene: TRBD1
CDR3aa: CANHTRDRRNSPLHF
CDR3nt: TGTGCCAACCATACCCGGGACAGAAGGAATTCACCCCTCCACTTT

abundance: -
j_gene: TRBJ1-5
v_gene: TRBV19
d_gene: TRBD1
CDR3aa: CASMGQGRKGNQPQHF
CDR3nt: TGTGCCAGTATGGGACAGGGACGAAAAGGGAATCAGCCCCAGCATTTT

abundance: few
j_gene: TRBJ2-7
v_gene: TRBV7-9
d_gene: TRBD2
CDR3aa: CASSQGLWPSGRNEQYF
CDR3nt: TGTGCCAGCAGCCAGGGGCTGTGGCCTAGCGGGAGAAACGAGCAGTACTTC

abundance: many
j_gene: TRBJ1-2
v_gene: TRBV6-1
d_gene: TRBD1
CDR3aa: CASSYIRTGGNYGYTF
CDR3nt: TGTGCCAGCAGTTATATCAGGACAGGGGGCAACTATGGCTACACCTTC

abundance: many
j_gene: TRBJ1-1
v_gene: TRBV9
d_gene: -
CDR3aa: CASSGHLNTEAFF
CDR3nt: TGTGCCAGCAGCGGACATCTTAACACTGAAGCTTTCTTT

abundance: many
j_gene: TRBJ2-1
v_gene: TRBV12-3/TRBV12-4
d_gene: TRBD2
CDR3aa: CASRGLAGGGEQFF
CDR3nt: TGTGCCAGCCGCGGACTAGCGGGAGGAGGGGAGCAGTTCTTC